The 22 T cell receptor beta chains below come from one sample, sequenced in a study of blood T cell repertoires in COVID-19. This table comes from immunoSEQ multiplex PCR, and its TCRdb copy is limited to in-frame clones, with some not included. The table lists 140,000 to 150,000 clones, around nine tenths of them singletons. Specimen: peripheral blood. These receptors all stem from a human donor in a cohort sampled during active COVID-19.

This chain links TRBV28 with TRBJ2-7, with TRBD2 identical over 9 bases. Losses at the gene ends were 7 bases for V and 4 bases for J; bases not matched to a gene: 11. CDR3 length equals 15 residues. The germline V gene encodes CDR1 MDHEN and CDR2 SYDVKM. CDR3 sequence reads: CASTPSSGRQYEQYF. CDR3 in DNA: TGTGCCAGCACCCCATCGAGCGGGAGGCAGTACGAGCAGTACTTC. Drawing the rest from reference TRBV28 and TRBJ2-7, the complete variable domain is DVKVTQSSRYLVKRTGEKVFLECVQDMDHENMFWYRQDPGLGLRLIYFSYDVKMKEKGDIPEGYSVSREKKERFSLILESASTNQTSMYLCASTPSSGRQYEQYFGPGTRLTVT.

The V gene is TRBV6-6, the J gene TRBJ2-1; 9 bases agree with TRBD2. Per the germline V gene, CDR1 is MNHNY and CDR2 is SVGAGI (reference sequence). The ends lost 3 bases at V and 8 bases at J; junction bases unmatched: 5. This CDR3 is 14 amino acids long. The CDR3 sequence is CASSYSGSFDEQFF. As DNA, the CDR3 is TGTGCCAGCAGTTATAGCGGGAGCTTTGATGAGCAGTTCTTC.

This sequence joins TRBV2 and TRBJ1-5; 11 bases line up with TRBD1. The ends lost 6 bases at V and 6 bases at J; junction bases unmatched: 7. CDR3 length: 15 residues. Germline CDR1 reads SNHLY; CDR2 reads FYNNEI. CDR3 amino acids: CASRGTGGLSQPQHF. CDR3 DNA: TGTGCCAGCAGAGGGACAGGGGGGCTTTCTCAGCCCCAGCATTTT.

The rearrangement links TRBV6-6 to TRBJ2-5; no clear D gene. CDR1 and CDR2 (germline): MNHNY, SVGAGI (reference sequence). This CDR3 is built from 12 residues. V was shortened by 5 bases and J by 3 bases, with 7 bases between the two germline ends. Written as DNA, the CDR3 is TGTGCCAGCAGTCAGGAGAAAGAGACCCAGTACTTC. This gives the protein CASSQEKETQYF.

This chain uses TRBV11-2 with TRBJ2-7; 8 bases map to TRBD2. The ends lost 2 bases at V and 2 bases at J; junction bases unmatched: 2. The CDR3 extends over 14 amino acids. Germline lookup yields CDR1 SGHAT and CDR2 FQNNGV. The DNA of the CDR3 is TGTGCCAGCAGCTTATTTAGCGGGGCCTACGAGCAGTACTTC. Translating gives CASSLFSGAYEQYF.

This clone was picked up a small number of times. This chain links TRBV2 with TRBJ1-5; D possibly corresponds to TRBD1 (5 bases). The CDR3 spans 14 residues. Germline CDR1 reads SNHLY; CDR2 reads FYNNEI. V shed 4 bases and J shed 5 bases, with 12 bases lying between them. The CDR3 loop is CASSGQGGDQPQHF. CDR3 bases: TGTGCCAGCAGTGGCCAGGGAGGCGATCAGCCCCAGCATTTT.

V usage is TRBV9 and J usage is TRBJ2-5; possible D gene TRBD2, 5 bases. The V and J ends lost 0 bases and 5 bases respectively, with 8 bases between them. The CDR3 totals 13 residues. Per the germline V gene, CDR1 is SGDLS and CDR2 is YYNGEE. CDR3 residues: CASSVAGEETQYF. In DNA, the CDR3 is TGTGCCAGCAGCGTAGCCGGGGAGGAGACCCAGTACTTC.

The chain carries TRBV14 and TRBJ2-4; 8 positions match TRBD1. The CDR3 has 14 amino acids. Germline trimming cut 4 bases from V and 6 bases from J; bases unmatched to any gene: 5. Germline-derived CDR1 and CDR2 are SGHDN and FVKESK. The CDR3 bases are TGTGCCAGCAGCCGTGGACAGGGAGGAAACATTCAGTACTTC. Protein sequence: CASSRGQGGNIQYF. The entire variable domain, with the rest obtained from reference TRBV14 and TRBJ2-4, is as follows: EAGVTQFPSHSVIEKGQTVTLRCDPISGHDNLYWYRRVMGKEIKFLLHFVKESKQDESGMPNNRFLAERTGGTYSTLKVQPAELEDSGVYFCASSRGQGGNIQYFGAGTRLSVL.

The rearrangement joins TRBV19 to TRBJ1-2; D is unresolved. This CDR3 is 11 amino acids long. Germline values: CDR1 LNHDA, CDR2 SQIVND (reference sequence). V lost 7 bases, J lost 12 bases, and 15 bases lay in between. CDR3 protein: CASMGVSGNTF. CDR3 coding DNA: TGTGCCAGTATGGGAGTTTCCGGAAACACCTTC.

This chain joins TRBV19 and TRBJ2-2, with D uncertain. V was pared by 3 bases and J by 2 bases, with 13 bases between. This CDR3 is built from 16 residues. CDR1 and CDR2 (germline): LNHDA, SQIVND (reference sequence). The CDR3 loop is CASSMRLPPNTGELFF. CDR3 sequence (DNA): TGTGCCAGTAGTATGAGGCTGCCTCCAAACACCGGGGAGCTGTTTTTT.

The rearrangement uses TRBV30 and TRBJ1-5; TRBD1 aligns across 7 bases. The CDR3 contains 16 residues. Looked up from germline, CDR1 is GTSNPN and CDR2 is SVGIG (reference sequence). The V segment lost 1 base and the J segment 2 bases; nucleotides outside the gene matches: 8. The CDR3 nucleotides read TGTGCCTGGAGTGGAACCCGACAGGGCGGCAATCAGCCCCAGCATTTT. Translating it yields CAWSGTRQGGNQPQHF.

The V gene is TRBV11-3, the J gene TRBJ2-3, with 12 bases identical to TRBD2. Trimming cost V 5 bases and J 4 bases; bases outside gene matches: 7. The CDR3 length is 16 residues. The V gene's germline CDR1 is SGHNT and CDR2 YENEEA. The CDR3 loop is CASSHKLAGGADTQYF. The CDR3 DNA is TGTGCCAGCAGCCATAAACTAGCGGGGGGTGCAGATACGCAGTATTTT.

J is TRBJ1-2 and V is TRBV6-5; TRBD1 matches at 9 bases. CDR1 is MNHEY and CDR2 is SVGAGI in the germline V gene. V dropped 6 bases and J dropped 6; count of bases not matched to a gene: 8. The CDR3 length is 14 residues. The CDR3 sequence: CASSRGGQGDGYTF. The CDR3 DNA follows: TGTGCCAGCAGCCGGGGGGGACAGGGTGATGGCTACACCTTC.

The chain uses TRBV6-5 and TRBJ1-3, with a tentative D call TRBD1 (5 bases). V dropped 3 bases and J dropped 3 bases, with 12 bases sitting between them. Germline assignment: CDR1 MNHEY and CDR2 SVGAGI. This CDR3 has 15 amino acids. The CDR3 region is CASSYSGRLGNTIYF. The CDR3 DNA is TGTGCCAGCAGTTATTCAGGGCGTCTTGGAAACACCATATATTTT.

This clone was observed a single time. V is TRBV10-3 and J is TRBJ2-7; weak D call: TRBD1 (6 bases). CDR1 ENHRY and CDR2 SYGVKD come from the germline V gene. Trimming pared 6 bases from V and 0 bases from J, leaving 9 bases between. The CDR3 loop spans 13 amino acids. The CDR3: CAISWDTSYEQYF. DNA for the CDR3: TGTGCCATCAGCTGGGACACCTCCTACGAGCAGTACTTC.

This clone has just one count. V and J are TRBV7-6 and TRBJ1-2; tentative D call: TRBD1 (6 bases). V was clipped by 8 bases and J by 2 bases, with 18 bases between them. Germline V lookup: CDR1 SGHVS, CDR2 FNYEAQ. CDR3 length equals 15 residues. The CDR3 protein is CASGGGRMINYGYTF. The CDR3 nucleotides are TGTGCCAGCGGGGGGGGGCGGATGATCAACTATGGCTACACCTTC.

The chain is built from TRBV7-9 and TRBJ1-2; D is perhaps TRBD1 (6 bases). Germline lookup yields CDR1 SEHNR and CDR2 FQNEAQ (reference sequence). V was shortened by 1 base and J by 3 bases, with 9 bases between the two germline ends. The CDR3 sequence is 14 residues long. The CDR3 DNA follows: TGTGCCAGCAGCTTAGGGACAGCCGACTATGGCTACACCTTC. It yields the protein CASSLGTADYGYTF.

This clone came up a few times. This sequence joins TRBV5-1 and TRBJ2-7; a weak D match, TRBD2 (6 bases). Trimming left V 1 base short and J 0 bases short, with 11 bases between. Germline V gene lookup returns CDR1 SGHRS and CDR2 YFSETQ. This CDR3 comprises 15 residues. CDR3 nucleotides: TGCGCCAGCAGCTTGTCTGGCGGGGCCTCCTACGAGCAGTACTTC. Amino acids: CASSLSGGASYEQYF.

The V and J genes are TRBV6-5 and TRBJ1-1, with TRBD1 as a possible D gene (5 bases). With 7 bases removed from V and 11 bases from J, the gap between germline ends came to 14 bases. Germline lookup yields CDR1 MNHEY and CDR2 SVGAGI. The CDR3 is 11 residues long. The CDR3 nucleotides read TGTGCCAGCATTGCAGGGCGCGTCGCTTTCTTT. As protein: CASIAGRVAFF.

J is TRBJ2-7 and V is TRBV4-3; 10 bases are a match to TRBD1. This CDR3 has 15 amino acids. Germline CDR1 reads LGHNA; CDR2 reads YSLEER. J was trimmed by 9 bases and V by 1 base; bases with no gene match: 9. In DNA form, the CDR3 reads TGCGCCAGCAGCCAAGGACGGGACAGGGGTTCGGTGCAGTACTTC. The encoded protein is CASSQGRDRGSVQYF.

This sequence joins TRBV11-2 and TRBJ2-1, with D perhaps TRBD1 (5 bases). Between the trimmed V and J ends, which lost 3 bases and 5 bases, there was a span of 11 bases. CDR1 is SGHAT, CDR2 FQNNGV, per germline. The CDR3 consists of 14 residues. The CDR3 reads CASSFGDSNNEQFF. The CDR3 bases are TGTGCCAGCAGCTTTGGCGACAGCAACAATGAGCAGTTCTTC.

As DNA, the CDR3 is TGTGCCAGCAGTGCAGGGTTTCTTAGCAATCAGCCCCAGCATTTT. Amino acids: CASSAGFLSNQPQHF. The rearrangement joins TRBV2 to TRBJ1-5; perhaps TRBD1 as D (5 bases). Deletions cut 4 bases from V and 0 bases from J, with 10 bases between. There are 15 residues in the CDR3. The V gene's germline CDR1 is SNHLY and CDR2 FYNNEI.